This TCR beta chain was recorded in a study of blood T cell repertoires in COVID-19. Using immunoSEQ multiplex PCR, the repertoire was profiled, and TCRdb retains in-frame clones only, with some absent. The sample has 150,000 or so clones, roughly 80% seen once. The origin of this receptor is a man aged 55 to 70 with acute or convalescent COVID-19. Sequenced material: peripheral blood.

CDR3: CASSPRQGSGNTIYF. The CDR3 DNA follows: TGTGCCAGCAGCCCAAGACAGGGGTCAGGAAACACCATATATTTT. This chain joins TRBV7-2 and TRBJ1-3; 8 nucleotides agree with TRBD1. Germline V lookup: CDR1 SGHTA, CDR2 FQGNSA. V lost 5 bases, J lost 4 bases, and 7 bases stayed unmatched. This CDR3 has 15 amino acids.